These 14 T cell receptor beta chains share one sample of origin, sequenced in a study of identical twins. TCRdb redid the calling of the 5' RACE reads with MiXCR, one entry per CDR3 protein. The repertoire holds 350,000 or so distinct CDR3 sequences, with around 9% as singletons. Sequencing input: naive T cells sorted from blood. The receptors derive from a woman aged 45 to 65 in good health.

This clonotype was picked up a small number of times. The rearrangement links TRBV20-1 to TRBJ1-4; D might be TRBD1 (6 bases). V was cut by 6 bases and J by 0 bases, with 20 bases left in between. CDR1 DFQATT and CDR2 SNEGSKA come from the germline V gene (reference sequence). CDR3 length: 17 residues. DNA for the CDR3: TGCAGTGCCCTGGCGAGGGGGTACCCCGCAACTAATGAAAAACTGTTTTTT. Residues: CSALARGYPATNEKLFF.

In its sample, this clonotype was seen a few times. The chain couples TRBV20-1 to TRBJ2-3, with D possibly being TRBD2 (6 bases). This CDR3 has 14 residues. Germline loops: CDR1 DFQATT, CDR2 SNEGSKA (reference sequence). Trimming took 3 bases from V and 1 from J, leaving 11 bases between them. In DNA, the CDR3 is TGCAGTGCTAGGCGGACTATCCGCACAGATACGCAGTATTTT. Encoded protein: CSARRTIRTDTQYF.

The chain recombines TRBV6-2 or TRBV6-3 with TRBJ2-7, with a weak D call TRBD2 (5 bases). Trimming took off 8 bases at V and 2 bases at J, with 19 bases between the two ends. The V gene's germline CDR1 is MNHEY and CDR2 SVGEGT. The CDR3 totals 15 residues. CDR3 loop: CASRPHLDSPYEQYV. DNA for the CDR3: TGTGCCAGCCGACCCCACCTGGACTCGCCCTACGAGCAGTACGTC.

The rearrangement links TRBV11-2 to TRBJ2-3; D gene uncertain. This CDR3 contains 17 residues. The V end lost 1 base, the J end lost 1 base, and 15 bases lay between the germline ends. The V gene's germline CDR1 is SGHAT and CDR2 FQNNGV. The CDR3 spells CASSLVWTFVGTDTQYF. In nucleotides, the CDR3 is TGTGCCAGCAGCTTAGTATGGACCTTTGTGGGCACAGATACGCAGTATTTT. Variable domain in full (rest from reference TRBV11-2 and TRBJ2-3): EAGVAQSPRYKIIEKRQSVAFWCNPISGHATLYWYQQILGQGPKLLIQFQNNGVVDDSQLPKDRFSAERLKGVDSTLKIQPAKLEDSAVYLCASSLVWTFVGTDTQYFGPGTRLTVL.

This clonotype turned up a few times. The rearrangement uses TRBV27 and TRBJ2-5; D may be TRBD1 (5 bases). V was cut by 0 bases and J by 2 bases, with 7 bases left in between. CDR3 length equals 14 residues. CDR1 and CDR2 from the germline V gene are MNHEY and SMNVEV (reference sequence). The CDR3 DNA sequence: TGTGCCAGCAGTTTATCGACAGCACAAGAGACCCAGTACTTC. It specifies CASSLSTAQETQYF.

This clonotype was counted only a few times. The CDR3 coding sequence is TGTGCCAGCAGACCGCCTATCTACAATGAGCAGTTCTTC. Translating it yields CASRPPIYNEQFF. This chain uses TRBV12-3 or TRBV12-4 with TRBJ2-1; D ambiguous. This CDR3 region has 13 residues. The V end lost 6 bases, the J end lost 3 bases, and 9 bases lay between the germline ends.

The chain carries TRBV7-8 and TRBJ2-7; tentative D call: TRBD2 (6 bases). The germline CDR1 and CDR2 sequences are SGHVS and FQNEAQ. The length of the CDR3 is 12 residues. V was trimmed by 2 bases and J by 7 bases, leaving 9 bases between them. CDR3 in amino acids: CASSLRAGEQYV. CDR3 nucleotides: TGTGCCAGCAGCTTAAGGGCGGGAGAGCAGTACGTC.

The V and J genes are TRBV14 and TRBJ2-1; TRBD2 aligns across 11 bases. The length of the CDR3 is 18 residues. The junction had 12 bases not matched to a gene; V was cut back by 1 base and J by 7 bases. Germline-derived CDR1 and CDR2 are SGHDN and FVKESK. The CDR3 DNA reads TGTGCCAGCAGCCAAGCCTCGTGGGCTAGCGGGAGGTATAATGAGCAGTTCTTC. This codes for CASSQASWASGRYNEQFF. The whole variable domain, filled in from reference TRBV14 and TRBJ2-1, reads EAGVTQFPSHSVIEKGQTVTLRCDPISGHDNLYWYRRVMGKEIKFLLHFVKESKQDESGMPNNRFLAERTGGTYSTLKVQPAELEDSGVYFCASSQASWASGRYNEQFFGPGTRLTVL.

The CDR3, as DNA: TGTGCCATCAGTGCTTCCGGCGGCTACACCTTC. Translated: CAISASGGYTF. V is TRBV10-3 and J is TRBJ1-2, with no clear D. In germline, CDR1 is ENHRY, CDR2 SYGVKD. V was cut by 4 bases and J by 8 bases, with 8 bases left in between. The length of the CDR3 is 11 residues.

To note about this clonotype: A read error is possible here, since a much larger clone lies one base away. The chain carries TRBV7-2 and TRBJ2-3; D might be TRBD2 (6 bases). Trimming took off 5 bases at V and 6 bases at J, with 18 bases between the two ends. Per germline, CDR1 SGHTA and CDR2 FQGNSA. This CDR3 contains 15 residues. CDR3 loop: CTSSQTGSRADTQYF. The CDR3 bases are TGTACCAGCAGCCAGACCGGGAGCCGGGCCGATACGCAGTATTTT.

V gene TRBV25-1 combines with J gene TRBJ2-3; D may be TRBD2 (6 bases). With 11 bases removed from V and 4 bases from J, the gap between germline ends came to 19 bases. CDR1 is MGHDK and CDR2 is SYGVNS in the germline V gene. CDR3 length equals 14 residues. Written as DNA, the CDR3 is TGTGCCTCCCAGCGGGCTAGCGCCGCAGATACGCAGTATTTT. Its translation: CASQRASAADTQYF.

The rearrangement uses TRBV5-5 and TRBJ2-1, with D possibly matching TRBD1 (5 bases). There are 15 residues in the CDR3. CDR1 SGHKS and CDR2 YYEKEE come from the germline V gene (reference sequence). The V and J ends lost 0 bases and 9 bases respectively, with 16 bases between them. CDR3 in amino acids: CASSLAPGLVSEQFF. CDR3 coding DNA: TGTGCCAGCAGCTTGGCTCCAGGGTTGGTCAGTGAGCAGTTCTTC.

The chain carries TRBV19 and TRBJ2-1; D is possibly TRBD1 or TRBD2 (6 bases each). The germline V gene encodes CDR1 LNHDA and CDR2 SQIVND (reference sequence). The CDR3 extends over 15 amino acids. Trimming left V 7 bases short and J 5 bases short, with 18 bases between. The CDR3 coding sequence is TGTGCCAGTACCCTACTTGGGGGGCCCAACAATGAGCAGTTCTTC. Protein product: CASTLLGGPNNEQFF.

This clonotype came up many times. The V and J genes are TRBV12-3 or TRBV12-4 and TRBJ2-5; D ambiguous. The V end was cut by 0 bases, the J end by 12 bases, with 8 bases between. The CDR3 is 11 residues long. The CDR3 nucleotides read TGTGCCAGCAGTTTAGCGGAACGGGAGTACTTC. This gives the protein CASSLAEREYF.